This T cell receptor (beta chain) was identified during a study of cytomegalovirus exposure and HLA in healthy donors (dated by TCRdb to about 2017). Regarding the complete study: According to an earlier analysis of several hundred of the donors, about 179 million T cells yielded over 100 million unique TCR beta sequences and approximately 300 Gb of sequence data. The number of donors typed differed by locus, with 629-630 for A, B, C, DRB1 and DQB1, roughly 520 for DQA1, approximately 580 for DPA1, and some 450 for DPB1. HLA typing included class I and class II loci at four-digit resolution. The study used immunosequencing to profile the T cell repertoires of around 600 subjects and linked those repertoires to cytomegalovirus serostatus. Every repertoire in the discovery cohort had been generated on one and the same sequencing platform. In the later analysis, no new phenotypic data were used to find candidate immune exposures; instead, reliance was placed on TCR beta sequences and their occurrence across donors. Among the approximately 430 genotyped donors, roughly 80% belonged to the genetic ancestry cluster associated with self-reported Caucasian donors. A later analysis re-analyzed previously published TCR beta repertoires from 600 to 850 donors and added high-resolution HLA genotyping to study TCR occurrence patterns. The aim of the study was to test whether cataloging public T cell receptors could identify signatures of past pathogen exposure. Roughly five DR-DQ haplotypes were treated as single units for association and clustering because of strong linkage in the cohort. An early release that covered 500 to 800 HLA-typed donors contained around 300 gigabases of sequencing data and around 80 million unique TCR sequences. High-throughput TCR immunosequencing, statistical association of individual TCRs with disease status, and machine learning were combined to predict cytomegalovirus infection status. On average, around 230,000 unique TCR beta nucleotide sequences were sequenced per donor among fewer than 500 genotyped donors of the cohort, with roughly 18% of those sequences being non-productive. In addition to the first cohort of approximately 650 subjects, a separate validation cohort of 120 different subjects was used. Donor age, sex, ethnicity and CMV serostatus were collected together with the repertoire data. An earlier analysis of around 640 of the donors used high-throughput TCR beta sequencing to judge whether each TCR beta V gene segment behaved as functional or pseudogenic. A later genetic analysis used genome-wide SNP genotypes for about 65% of the roughly 670 donors, treating that subset as a discovery cohort. The research as a whole found: According to a later genetic analysis, donors in an Asian-associated ancestry cluster had fewer N-insertions in productive TCRs than the approximately 700-donor mean. In an earlier analysis of about 540 of the donors, most TCR beta V segments were observed in productive rearrangements about 90% or about 30% of the time, broadly matching IMGT annotations. A further reported finding was that TCR beta sequences accurately predicted the HLA-A and HLA-B alleles for most subjects in the first cohort. Across donors, most TCR sequences were observed very rarely, whereas some public TCRs were present in many individuals. Linkage disequilibrium might explain the correlated functional status among segregating V segments, but an unknown experimental factor could not be excluded. The presence/absence analyses assumed that sequencing depth was roughly uniform across donors, and that assumption may not be true. Approximately 16 rarely observed V segments, including chromosome 9 orphons, were excluded from the earlier analysis of approximately 500 of the donors because counts were too low. In both the original and validation cohorts, the classifier was reported to diagnose cytomegalovirus status with high specificity and sensitivity. At a false discovery rate of 0.05, a later analysis linked about 17,000 TCR beta sequences to specific HLA alleles. A later analysis found that HLA-associated TCR beta chains were more clonally expanded and had lower generation probabilities than equally common non-associated chains. The study listed approximately 150 TCR beta chains as associated with cytomegalovirus. A cluster of highly shared sequence variants was judged likely to be a technical artifact of the sequencing pipeline. Most CMV-associated TCR beta chains appeared to be HLA-restricted in a later analysis, and the HLA associations seemed to be driven largely by CMV exposure. The cohort was sequenced for TCR beta chains only, and without alpha or paired-chain data the features that could be detected were limited. Assigning TCR associations to individual alleles was difficult when HLA alleles, especially DR and DQ, strongly co-occurred. In a later analysis, the rate of TCR association differed among HLA loci, with DRB1 alleles having the most associated TCRs and HLA-C alleles having the fewest. Some IMGT-functional V segments, including TRBV6-2 and TRBV6-3, could not be distinguished by the 87-base-pair reads and were therefore excluded. Because some donors lacked HLA typing at each locus, the association tests relied only on the typed subset. CMV serostatus was the only immune exposure information available for the cohort. In a later genetic analysis, a missense DCLRE1C variant was associated with V-gene and J-gene trimming of TCR beta chains, and the association was replicated in an independent cohort. Three of the identified cytomegalovirus-associated TCR beta chains were confirmed in vitro to be specific for cytomegalovirus antigens. It was suggested by the authors that the approach could potentially be generalized to other disease states and immunological phenotypes. A later analysis reported that several top co-occurrence clusters appeared linked to parvovirus B19, influenza, CMV and Epstein-Barr virus.

The library relied on the immunoSEQ multiplex PCR assay. For the multiplex PCR, a mixture combining 60 forward primers for TCR Vbeta segments and 13 reverse primers for TCR Jbeta segments was used. The CDR3 region of rearranged TCR beta genes was amplified from genomic DNA by a multiplex PCR assay. The amplified TCR beta libraries were sequenced on the Illumina HiSeq System as 87-base-pair reads. For the original study's pipeline: In a later analysis, tens of millions of unique TCR beta chains were counted across the 666 repertoires, and about 10 million of these chains were shared by at least two donors. To remove PCR and sequencing errors, raw reads were error-corrected and collapsed into unique sequences using a nearest-neighbor algorithm that merged closely related sequences. To assign V, D and J gene segments, CDR3 sequences were aligned to IMGT reference sequences. For a sequence to be retained, a match of at least six nucleotides to both a V gene segment and a J gene segment was required. Rearrangements were called productive when the CDR3 lacked stop codons and stayed in frame with V and J; all others were non-productive. Following IMGT convention, CDR3 was defined as the stretch from the second conserved V-encoded cysteine to the conserved J-encoded phenylalanine. Sequences without an unambiguous match to a single V gene segment were excluded from the earlier analysis of approximately 600 of the donors. An earlier analysis of approximately 590 of the donors classified V segments as functional when productive rearrangements were above 56.7% and as segregating when the standard deviation between donors was above 5%. A statistical classification framework was built to diagnose cytomegalovirus status from the catalog of TCR beta chain sequences. In a later analysis, V and J genes were assigned by comparing TCR nucleotide sequences against IMGT/GENE-DB human TR gene sequences. In a later analysis, CDR3 sequences and most-parsimonious VDJ recombination scenarios were assigned using the TCRdist pipeline. A later analysis defined each TCR beta chain by its CDR3 amino acid sequence plus V-gene family, and excluded reads lacking a unique V-gene family. A later analysis removed over 500 highly shared, low-generation-probability nucleotide sequences to deal with suspected cross-contamination and a sequencing artifact. In a later analysis, a clonal expansion index was calculated for each public chain from normalized within-repertoire ranks of inferred template counts. Generation probabilities in a later analysis came from a VDJ recombination model fitted to out-of-frame rearrangements, and those results were checked against IGoR. In a later analysis, hypergeometric tests were used to score TCR-TCR, TCR-HLA and TCR-CMV co-occurrence, with a repertoire-size bias correction applied to TCR pairs. In a later analysis, false discovery rates were estimated by permuting HLA or CMV assignments 20 times. In a later analysis, co-occurring TCRs were grouped using DBSCAN, and TCRdist sequence similarity was added for clustering within HLA-allele-positive subsets. Repertoires with fewer than 30,000 or more than 120,000 public chains were left out of co-occurrence clustering, as were roughly five repertoires with anomalous nucleotide sharing. TCRdb took over this immuneACCESS table, retaining in-frame rearrangements with V and J assigned. Such tables are incomplete; in checked studies, under half of the missing clones stem from an unresolved V gene, and the remainder is unexplained. The DNA was the basis for D and trimming; V, J and clone size are from that table. The sample table records over 150,000 clones; about three quarters of these occur just once. Of the sample, approximately 2.9% is held by the ten largest clones.

The cohort consisted of some 670 healthy bone marrow donors. At the time of sampling, all cohort members were nominally healthy, though unrecorded immune exposures were likely present. The donor tested CMV seropositive, placing the donor among the 290 or so seropositive members of the cohort. A peripheral blood sample was collected from each donor, and TCR beta sequencing was performed on peripheral blood mononuclear cells. Genomic DNA was extracted from the blood cell samples with the Qiagen DNeasy Blood Extraction Kit. Concerning this clone itself: Its antigen specificity is not known. No base quality information exists; no much larger clone differs at one position.

The CDR1 and CDR2 encoded by the germline V gene are SGHTA and FQGNSA. Trimming removed 5 bases from V and 4 bases from J, leaving 12 bases between the germline ends. Including cysteine and phenylalanine, the CDR3 has 13 amino acids. Just CDR3 DNA is preserved here, 39 bases in frame from base 1. The TCR comes from a woman aged 35 to 49 in good health and CMV-seropositive. The V and J segments used are TRBV7-2 and TRBJ2-7; TRBD1 is a possible D gene, resting on 5 matching bases. Sequencing was performed on PBMCs. The DNA is TGTGCCAGCAGCCGCGACAGTTTATACGAGCAGTACTTC. Its protein reads: CASSRDSLYEQYF.